Here is one TCR beta chain with its context. Its target antigen remains unknown. No base quality values were provided; no much bigger clone lies one nucleotide off. These data originate in a study of radiotherapy plus CTLA-4 blockade in lung cancer (dated by TCRdb to 2016 to 2019). At the level of the whole study: Objective responses occurred in roughly a sixth of enrolled patients, and roughly 30% achieved disease control. Findings and caveats that apply to the study as a whole: Early dynamic changes in blood T cell clones, together with increased serum interferon-beta after radiation, were reported as the strongest predictors of response. After treatment with radiotherapy and ipilimumab, TCR clones that originated in tumors expanded in peripheral blood.

Libraries were prepared through the immunoSEQ multiplex PCR assay. TCRdb provides this immuneACCESS table in a form limited to in-frame rearrangements. Some clones are lacking; in checked studies, under half of them reflect an unresolved V gene, and why the rest are absent is not known. The sample table records about 120,000 clones; more than 65% of these occur just once. Approximately 5% of the sample lies in the top ten. In the germline V gene, CDR1 corresponds to SGHDT and CDR2 to YYEEEE. Unmatched junction bases come to 10, with V trimmed by 0 bases and J by 7 bases. There are 17 amino acids in the CDR3, from cysteine to phenylalanine inclusive. Just CDR3 DNA is preserved here, 51 bases in frame from base 1. The study tested focal radiation therapy combined with CTLA-4 blockade (ipilimumab) in patients with chemo-refractory metastatic non-small-cell lung cancer.

The chain employs TRBV5-6 and TRBJ2-2; TRBD2 lines up with 9 middle nucleotides. The TCR sequence derives from a human donor with non-small cell lung cancer who had a partial response to radiotherapy plus ipilimumab. The sequencing used peripheral blood, collected from a patient treated with radiotherapy plus ipilimumab. The nucleotide sequence reads as follows: TGTGCCAGCAGCTTGGTCTACCTAGCGGGAAGTAGCGGGGAGCTGTTTTTT. This gives the protein CASSLVYLAGSSGELFF.